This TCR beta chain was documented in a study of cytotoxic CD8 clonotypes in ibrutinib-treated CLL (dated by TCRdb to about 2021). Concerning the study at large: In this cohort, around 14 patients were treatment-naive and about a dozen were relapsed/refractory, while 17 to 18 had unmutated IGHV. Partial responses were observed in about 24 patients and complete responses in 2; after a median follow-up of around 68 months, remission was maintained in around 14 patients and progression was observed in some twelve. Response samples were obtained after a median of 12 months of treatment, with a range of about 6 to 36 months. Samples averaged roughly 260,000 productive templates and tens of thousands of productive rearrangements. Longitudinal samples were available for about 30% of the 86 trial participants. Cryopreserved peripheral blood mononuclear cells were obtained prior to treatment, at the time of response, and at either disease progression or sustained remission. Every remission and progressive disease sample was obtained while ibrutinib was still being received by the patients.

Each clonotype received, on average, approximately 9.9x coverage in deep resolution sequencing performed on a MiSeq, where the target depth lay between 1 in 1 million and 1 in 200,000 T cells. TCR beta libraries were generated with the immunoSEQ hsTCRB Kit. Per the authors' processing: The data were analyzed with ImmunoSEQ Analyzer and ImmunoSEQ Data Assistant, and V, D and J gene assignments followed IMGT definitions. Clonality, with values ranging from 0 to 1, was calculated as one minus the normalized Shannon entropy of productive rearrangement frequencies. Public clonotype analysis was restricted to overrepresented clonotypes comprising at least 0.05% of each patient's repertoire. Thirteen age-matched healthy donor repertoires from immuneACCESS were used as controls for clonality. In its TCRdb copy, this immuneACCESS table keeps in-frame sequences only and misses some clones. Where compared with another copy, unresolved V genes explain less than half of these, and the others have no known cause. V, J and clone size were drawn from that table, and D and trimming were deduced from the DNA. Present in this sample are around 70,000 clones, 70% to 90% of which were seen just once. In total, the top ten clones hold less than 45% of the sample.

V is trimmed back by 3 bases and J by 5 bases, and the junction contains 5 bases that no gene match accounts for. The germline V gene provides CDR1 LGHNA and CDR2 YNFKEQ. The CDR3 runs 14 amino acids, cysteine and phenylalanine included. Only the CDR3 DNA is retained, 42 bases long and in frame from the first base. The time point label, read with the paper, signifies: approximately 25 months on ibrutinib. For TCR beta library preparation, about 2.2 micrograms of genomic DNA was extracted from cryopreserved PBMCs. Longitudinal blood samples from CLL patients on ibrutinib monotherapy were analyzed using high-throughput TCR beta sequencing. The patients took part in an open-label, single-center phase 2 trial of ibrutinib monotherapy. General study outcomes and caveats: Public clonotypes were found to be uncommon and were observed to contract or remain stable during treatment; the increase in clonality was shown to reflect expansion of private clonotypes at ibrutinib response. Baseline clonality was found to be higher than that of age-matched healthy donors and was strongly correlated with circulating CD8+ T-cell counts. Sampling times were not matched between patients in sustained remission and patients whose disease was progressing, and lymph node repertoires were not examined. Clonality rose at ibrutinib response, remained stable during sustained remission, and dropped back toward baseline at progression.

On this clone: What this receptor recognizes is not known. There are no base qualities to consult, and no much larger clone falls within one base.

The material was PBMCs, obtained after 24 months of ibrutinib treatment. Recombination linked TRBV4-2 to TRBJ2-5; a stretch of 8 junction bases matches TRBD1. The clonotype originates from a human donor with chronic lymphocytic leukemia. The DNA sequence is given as TGTGCCAGCAGCCATAAACGACAGGGGGAGACCCAGTACTTC. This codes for CASSHKRQGETQYF.